What follows describes a single T cell receptor (beta chain). Germline V lookup: CDR1 MNHNS, CDR2 SASEGT. This CDR3 is built from 14 residues. The ends were cut back, 6 bases at V and 2 bases at J, with 8 bases in the middle. This record comes from a study of T cell changes during pregnancy in multiple sclerosis. Profiled with immunoSEQ multiplex PCR; TCRdb holds only in-frame clones, not every one. The repertoire consists of 45,000 to 70,000 clones, with around 90% occurring once and the leading ten covering 0.15% to 0.2%. The source was CD4+ T cells from peripheral blood mononuclear cells, collected in the second trimester of pregnancy. This clonotype was sampled from a female donor with multiple sclerosis, enrolled in a pregnancy study. The gene calls are TRBV6-1 and TRBJ2-6, with D perhaps matching TRBD1 (6 bases). CDR3 sequence reads: CASRGGTGANVLTF. The CDR3 DNA reads as TGTGCCAGCAGAGGGGGTACTGGGGCCAACGTCCTGACTTTC.